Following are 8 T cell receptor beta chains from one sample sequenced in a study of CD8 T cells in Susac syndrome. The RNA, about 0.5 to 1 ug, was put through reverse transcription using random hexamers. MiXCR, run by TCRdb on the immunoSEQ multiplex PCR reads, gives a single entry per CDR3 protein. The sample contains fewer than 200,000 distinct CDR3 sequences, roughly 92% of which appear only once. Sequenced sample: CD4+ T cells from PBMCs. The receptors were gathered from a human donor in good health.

CDR3 sequence reads: CASLRGAIVEQFF. The CDR3 DNA sequence: TGTGCCAGCCTCCGGGGGGCGATCGTTGAGCAGTTCTTC. J is TRBJ2-1 and V is TRBV2, with D perhaps TRBD2 (7 bases). This CDR3 contains 13 residues. Trimming stripped 8 bases from V and 9 bases from J, with 17 bases between. Looked up from germline, CDR1 is SNHLY and CDR2 is FYNNEI.

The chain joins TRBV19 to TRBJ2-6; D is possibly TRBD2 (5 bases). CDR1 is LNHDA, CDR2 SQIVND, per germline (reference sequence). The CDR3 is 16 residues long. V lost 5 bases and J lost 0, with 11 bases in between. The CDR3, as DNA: TGTGCCAGTAGTCTCAGAGGGATCTCTGGGGCCAACGTCCTGACTTTC. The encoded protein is CASSLRGISGANVLTF.

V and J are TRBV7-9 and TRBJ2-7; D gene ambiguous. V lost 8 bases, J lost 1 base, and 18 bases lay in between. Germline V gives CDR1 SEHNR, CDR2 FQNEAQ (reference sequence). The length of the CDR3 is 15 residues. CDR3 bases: TGTGCCAGCTCCCTTAGAGCGAGCAAATCCTACGAGCAGTACTTC. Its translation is CASSLRASKSYEQYF.

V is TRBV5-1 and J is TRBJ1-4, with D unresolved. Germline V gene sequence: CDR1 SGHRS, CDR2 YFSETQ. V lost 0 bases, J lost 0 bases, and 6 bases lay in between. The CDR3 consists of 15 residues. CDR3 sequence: CASSLGEATNEKLFF. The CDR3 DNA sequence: TGCGCCAGCAGCTTGGGGGAGGCAACTAATGAAAAACTGTTTTTT.

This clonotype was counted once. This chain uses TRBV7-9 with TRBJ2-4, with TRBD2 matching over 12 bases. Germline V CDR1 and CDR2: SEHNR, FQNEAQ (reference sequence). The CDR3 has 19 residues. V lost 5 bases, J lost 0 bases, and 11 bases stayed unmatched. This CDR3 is CASSLTTSGGPLAKNIQYF. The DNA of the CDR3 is TGTGCCAGCAGCCTGACGACTAGCGGGGGCCCACTAGCCAAAAACATTCAGTACTTC.

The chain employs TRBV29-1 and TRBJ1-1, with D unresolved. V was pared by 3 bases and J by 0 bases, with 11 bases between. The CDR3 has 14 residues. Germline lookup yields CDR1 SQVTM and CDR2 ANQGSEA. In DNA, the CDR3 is TGCAGCGTTGAGGCCGGCACCCTGAACACTGAAGCTTTCTTT. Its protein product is CSVEAGTLNTEAFF.

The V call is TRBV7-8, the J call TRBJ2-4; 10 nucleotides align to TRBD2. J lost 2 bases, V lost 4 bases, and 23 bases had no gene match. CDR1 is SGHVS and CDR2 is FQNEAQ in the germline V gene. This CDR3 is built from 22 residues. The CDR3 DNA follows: TGTGCCAGCAGCTCCGACTCTCTCAGGATTCAGCGGGGGGGCCTATCCAAAAACATTCAGTACTTC. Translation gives CASSSDSLRIQRGGLSKNIQYF.

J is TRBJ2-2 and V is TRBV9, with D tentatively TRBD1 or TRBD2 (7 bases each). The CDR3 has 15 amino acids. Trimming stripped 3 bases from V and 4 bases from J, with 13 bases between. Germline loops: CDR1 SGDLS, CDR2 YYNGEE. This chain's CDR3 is CASSAFRGGTGELFF. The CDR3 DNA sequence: TGTGCCAGCAGCGCCTTCAGGGGGGGCACCGGGGAGCTGTTTTTT.